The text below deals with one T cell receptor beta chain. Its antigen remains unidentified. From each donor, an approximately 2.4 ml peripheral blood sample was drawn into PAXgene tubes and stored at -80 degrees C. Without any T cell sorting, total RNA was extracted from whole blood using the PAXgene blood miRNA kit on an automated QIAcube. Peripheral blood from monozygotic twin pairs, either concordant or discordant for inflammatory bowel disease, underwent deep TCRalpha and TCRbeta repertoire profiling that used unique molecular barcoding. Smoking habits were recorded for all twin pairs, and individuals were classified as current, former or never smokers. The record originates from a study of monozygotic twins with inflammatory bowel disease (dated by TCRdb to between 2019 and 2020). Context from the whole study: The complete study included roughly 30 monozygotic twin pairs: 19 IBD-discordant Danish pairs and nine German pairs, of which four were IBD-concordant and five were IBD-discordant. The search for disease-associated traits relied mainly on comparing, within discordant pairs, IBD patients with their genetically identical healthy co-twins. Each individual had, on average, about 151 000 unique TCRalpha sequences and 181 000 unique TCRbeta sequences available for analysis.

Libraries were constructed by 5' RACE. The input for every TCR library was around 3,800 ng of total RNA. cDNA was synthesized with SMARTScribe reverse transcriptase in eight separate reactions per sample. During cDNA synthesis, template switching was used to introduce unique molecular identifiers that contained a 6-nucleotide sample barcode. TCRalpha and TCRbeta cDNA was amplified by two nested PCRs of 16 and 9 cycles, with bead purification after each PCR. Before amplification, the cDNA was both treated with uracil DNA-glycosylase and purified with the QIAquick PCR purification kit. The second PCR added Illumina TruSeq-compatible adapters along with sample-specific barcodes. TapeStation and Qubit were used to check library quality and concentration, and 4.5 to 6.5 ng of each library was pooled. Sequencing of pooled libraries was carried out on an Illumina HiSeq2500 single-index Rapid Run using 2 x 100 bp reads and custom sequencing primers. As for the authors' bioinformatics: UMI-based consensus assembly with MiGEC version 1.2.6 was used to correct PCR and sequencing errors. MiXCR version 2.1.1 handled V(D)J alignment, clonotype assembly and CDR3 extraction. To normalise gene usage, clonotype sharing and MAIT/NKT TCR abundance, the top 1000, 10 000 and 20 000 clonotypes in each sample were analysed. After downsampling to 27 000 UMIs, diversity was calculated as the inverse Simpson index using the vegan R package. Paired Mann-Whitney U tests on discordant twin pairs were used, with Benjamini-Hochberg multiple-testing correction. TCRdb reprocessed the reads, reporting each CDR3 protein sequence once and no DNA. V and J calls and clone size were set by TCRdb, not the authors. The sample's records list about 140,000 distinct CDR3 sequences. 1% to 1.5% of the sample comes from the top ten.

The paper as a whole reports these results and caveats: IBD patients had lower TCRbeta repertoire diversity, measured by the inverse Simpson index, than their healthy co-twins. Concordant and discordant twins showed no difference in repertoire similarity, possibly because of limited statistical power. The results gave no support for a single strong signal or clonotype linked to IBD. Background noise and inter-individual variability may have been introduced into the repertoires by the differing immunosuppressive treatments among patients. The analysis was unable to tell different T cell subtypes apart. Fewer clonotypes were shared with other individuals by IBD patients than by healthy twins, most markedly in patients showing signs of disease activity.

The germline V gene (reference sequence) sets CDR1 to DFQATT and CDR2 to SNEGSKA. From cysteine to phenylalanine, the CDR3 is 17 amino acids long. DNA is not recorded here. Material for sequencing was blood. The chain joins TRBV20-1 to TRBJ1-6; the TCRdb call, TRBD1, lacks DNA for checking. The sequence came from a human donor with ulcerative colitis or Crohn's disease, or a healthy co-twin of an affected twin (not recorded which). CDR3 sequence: CSARDMRGAAFNSPLHF.